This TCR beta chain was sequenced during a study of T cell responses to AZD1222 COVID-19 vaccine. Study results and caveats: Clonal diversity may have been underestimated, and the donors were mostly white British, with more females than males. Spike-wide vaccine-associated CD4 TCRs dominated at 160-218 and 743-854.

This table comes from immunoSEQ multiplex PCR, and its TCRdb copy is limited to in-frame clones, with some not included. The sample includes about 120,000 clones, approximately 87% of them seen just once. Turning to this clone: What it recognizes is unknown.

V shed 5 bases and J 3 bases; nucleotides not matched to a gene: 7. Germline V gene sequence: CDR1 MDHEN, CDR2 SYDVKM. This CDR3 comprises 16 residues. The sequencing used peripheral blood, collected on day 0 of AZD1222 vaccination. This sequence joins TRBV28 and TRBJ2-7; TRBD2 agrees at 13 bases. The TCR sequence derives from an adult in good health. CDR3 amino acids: CASSRLRLAGGYEQYF. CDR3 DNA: TGTGCCAGCAGTCGATTACGACTAGCGGGAGGCTACGAGCAGTACTTC.